Following are 27 T cell receptor beta chains from one sample sequenced in a study of CD8+CD57+ T cells in acquired aplastic anemia. Using genomic DNA as the template, TCR beta VDJ and CDR3 profiling was carried out. From the reads, TCRdb called clonotypes with MiXCR, one entry per CDR3 protein. The data contain fewer than 70,000 distinct CDR3 sequences, approximately 51% of them singletons. The sequenced material came from sorted CD4+, CD8+, or CD8+CD57+ T cells (not recorded which) from PBMCs. These receptors came from a human donor in good health, serving as a control.

This clonotype was observed at least ten times. The chain uses TRBV9 and TRBJ2-7, with D possibly matching TRBD1 (5 bases). V lost 2 bases to trimming and J lost 1 base, with 10 bases between them. CDR1 and CDR2 (germline): SGDLS, YYNGEE. This CDR3 contains 14 residues. CDR3 residues: CASSVKQVSYEQYF. CDR3 coding DNA: TGTGCCAGCAGCGTCAAACAGGTATCCTACGAGCAGTACTTC.

This clonotype was picked up many times. The rearrangement links TRBV7-9 to TRBJ1-1, with TRBD1 matching 7 bases. CDR3 size: 15 residues. V was clipped by 2 bases and J by 1 base; unmatched bases: 4. Germline V gene data show CDR1 as SEHNR and CDR2 as FQNEAQ (reference sequence). The CDR3 DNA follows: TGTGCCAGCAGCTTATTGACAGGGTGGAACACTGAAGCTTTCTTT. Translating it yields CASSLLTGWNTEAFF.

The chain joins TRBV29-1 to TRBJ2-7; maybe TRBD1 (5 bases). The V and J ends lost 7 bases and 0 bases respectively, with 10 bases between them. Germline CDR1 and CDR2: SQVTM and ANQGSEA. The CDR3 length is 12 residues. This CDR3 reads CSADDSSYEQYF. Written as DNA, the CDR3 is TGCAGCGCTGATGACAGCTCCTACGAGCAGTACTTC.

The chain links TRBV29-1 to TRBJ1-2; 9 bases align to TRBD1. The CDR3 sequence is 13 residues long. Germline V lookup: CDR1 SQVTM, CDR2 ANQGSEA. With V trimmed by 1 base and J by 6 bases, 3 bases remained unmatched. The CDR3 DNA reads TGCAGCGTTGAAGGGACAGGGGCGAATGGCTACACCTTC. Protein product: CSVEGTGANGYTF. Full variable domain (outside the CDR3, taken from reference TRBV29-1 and TRBJ1-2): SAVISQKPSRDICQRGTSLTIQCQVDSQVTMMFWYRQQPGQSLTLIATANQGSEATYESGFVIDKFPISRPNLTFSTLTVSNMSPEDSSIYLCSVEGTGANGYTFGSGTRLTVV.

The chain carries TRBV19 and TRBJ2-2; no reliable D call. The germline V and J ends were trimmed by 7 bases and 4 bases, with 4 bases remaining between them. In germline, CDR1 is LNHDA, CDR2 SQIVND (reference sequence). This CDR3 is built from 11 residues. In DNA, the CDR3 is TGTGCCAGTAAAGGCACCGGGGAGCTGTTTTTT. As protein: CASKGTGELFF.

Points on this clonotype: Its ends do not fully match the called genes, so a read error is possible. The chain carries TRBV11-1 and TRBJ2-2; 7 nucleotides line up with TRBD1. The CDR3 is made up of 16 amino acids. Germline loops: CDR1 SGHAT, CDR2 FQDESV (reference sequence). The CDR3 sequence: CASSLGQGSNTGELSF. The CDR3 DNA sequence: TGTGCCAGCAGCTTAGGACAGGGTTCGAACACCGGGGAGCTGTCTTTT.

This clonotype has just a few counts. A junction end diverges from the germline sequence, so it may reflect a read error. The chain carries TRBV5-1 and TRBJ2-5, with D possibly TRBD2 on 6 matching bases. There are 12 residues in the CDR3. Per germline, CDR1 SGHRS and CDR2 YFSETQ. The CDR3 region is CASGRQQETQYF. In nucleotides, the CDR3 is TGCGCCAGCGGGAGGCAGCAAGAGACCCAATACTTC.

This clonotype was seen repeatedly, ten times or more. V is TRBV11-3 and J is TRBJ2-1; D is undetermined. This CDR3 spans 13 amino acids. The germline V gene encodes CDR1 SGHNT and CDR2 YENEEA. The V end lost 1 base, the J end lost 6 bases, and 7 bases lay between the germline ends. CDR3 region: CASSLGTGNEQFF. In DNA form, the CDR3 reads TGTGCCAGCAGCTTAGGTACGGGCAATGAGCAGTTCTTC.

The chain uses TRBV19 and TRBJ1-1, with D hard to call. The CDR3 consists of 14 residues. CDR1 is LNHDA and CDR2 is SQIVND in the germline V gene (reference sequence). Trimming stripped 3 bases from V and 0 bases from J, with 8 bases between. The CDR3 reads CASSIGEVNTEAFF. CDR3 nucleotide sequence: TGTGCCAGTAGTATTGGTGAGGTGAACACTGAAGCTTTCTTT.

This sequence joins TRBV7-2 and TRBJ2-5; a weak D match, TRBD1 (6 bases). Germline V gene data show CDR1 as SGHTA and CDR2 as FQGNSA. The CDR3 runs 15 residues. V lost 4 bases to trimming and J lost 7 bases, with 19 bases between them. CDR3 sequence reads: CASSWDTSIRRTQYF. CDR3 coding DNA: TGTGCCAGCAGCTGGGACACCTCTATTCGGCGGACCCAGTACTTC.

This clonotype was detected ten times or more. The chain combines TRBV18 with TRBJ1-6, with D possibly being TRBD1 (6 bases). This CDR3 is 15 amino acids long. Trimming removed 6 bases at V and 7 bases at J, with 16 bases between. Germline V lookup: CDR1 KGHSH, CDR2 LQKENI. CDR3 bases: TGTGCCAGCTCTCATAGACAGGCTTGGAATTCACCCCTCCACTTT. Translation: CASSHRQAWNSPLHF.

This clonotype has at least ten counts. V usage is TRBV30 and J usage is TRBJ2-5, with TRBD1 matching 8 bases. The germline gives CDR1 GTSNPN, CDR2 SVGIG (reference sequence). V lost 2 bases, J lost 4 bases, and 6 bases stayed unmatched. This CDR3 comprises 14 residues. The CDR3 DNA reads TGTGCCTGGAGTAGACAGGGGTTGTTAGAGACCCAGTACTTC. Its protein is CAWSRQGLLETQYF.

The chain uses TRBV20-1 and TRBJ2-1, with 10 bases identical to TRBD2. The germline V gene encodes CDR1 DFQATT and CDR2 SNEGSKA (reference sequence). V gave up 1 base and J gave up 6 bases; unmatched junction bases: 9. This CDR3 region has 16 residues. The CDR3 DNA is TGCAGTGCTAGAGCGGAGCGGGAGGGCCGGGCCAATGAGCAGTTCTTC. Encoded protein: CSARAEREGRANEQFF.

The chain is built from TRBV3-1 and TRBJ2-7; D perhaps matches TRBD2 (6 bases). The V gene lost 3 bases and the J gene lost 9 bases, with 9 bases spanning the gap. The germline V gene has CDR1 LGHDT and CDR2 YNNKEL (reference sequence). The CDR3 sequence is 11 residues long. DNA for the CDR3: TGTGCCAGCAGCCAGGAGACTAGGCAGTACTTC. Amino acid sequence: CASSQETRQYF.

V gene TRBV2 combines with J gene TRBJ1-1, with D uncertain. The CDR3 runs to 15 residues. Trimming shortened V by 3 bases and J by 5 bases, and 16 bases separated the two germline ends. The germline CDR1 and CDR2 sequences are SNHLY and FYNNEI. The CDR3 DNA sequence: TGTGCCAGCAGTGATTTTCAACCGAGCGAAACTGAAGCTTTCTTT. Its protein product is CASSDFQPSETEAFF.

This clonotype was counted many times. V gene TRBV5-1 combines with J gene TRBJ2-2, with D possibly being TRBD1 (6 bases). This CDR3 is 17 amino acids long. With 0 bases removed from V and 1 base from J, the gap between germline ends came to 13 bases. CDR1 and CDR2 from the germline V gene are SGHRS and YFSETQ. The CDR3 DNA reads as TGCGCCAGCAGCTTGGGGGCGGACAGTATGAACACCGGGGAGCTGTTTTTT. Amino acids: CASSLGADSMNTGELFF. Together with reference TRBV5-1 and TRBJ2-2, the CDR3 gives the full variable domain: KAGVTQTPRYLIKTRGQQVTLSCSPISGHRSVSWYQQTPGQGLQFLFEYFSETQRNKGNFPGRFSGRQFSNSRSEMNVSTLELGDSALYLCASSLGADSMNTGELFFGEGSRLTVL.

As for this clonotype: One end of the junction is discordant with germline, which a read error may explain. J is TRBJ2-7 and V is TRBV6-1, with D possibly being TRBD1 (5 bases). This CDR3 region has 14 residues. CDR1 and CDR2 (germline): MNHNS, SASEGT. CDR3 coding DNA: TGTGCCGGCAGGTCGGACACCAACCCCCACGAGCAGTACTTC. Its translation is CAGRSDTNPHEQYF.

V is TRBV27 and J is TRBJ1-5, with no clear D. The CDR3 has 15 residues. Germline V gene data show CDR1 as MNHEY and CDR2 as SMNVEV (reference sequence). The V gene lost 5 bases and the J gene lost 0 bases, with 11 bases spanning the gap. This CDR3 reads CASSILADSNQPQHF. CDR3 DNA: TGTGCCAGCAGTATTCTGGCTGATAGCAATCAGCCCCAGCATTTT.

V and J are TRBV12-3 or TRBV12-4 and TRBJ2-7, with D possibly matching TRBD2 (6 bases). CDR3 length: 13 amino acids. Trimming shortened V by 7 bases and J by 6 bases, and 16 bases separated the two germline ends. CDR3 DNA: TGTGCCAGCAAGACCGTTGGAGGGGTCGAGCAGTACTTC. It codes for CASKTVGGVEQYF.

The chain combines TRBV15 with TRBJ1-1; D remains ambiguous. The germline V gene encodes CDR1 LNHNV and CDR2 YYDKDF (reference sequence). This CDR3 is 13 amino acids long. Trimming shortened V by 8 bases and J by 3 bases, and 13 bases separated the two germline ends. The DNA of the CDR3 is TGTGCCACCTTGCGGAGCTTGGACACTGAAGCTTTCTTT. This codes for CATLRSLDTEAFF.

The chain employs TRBV11-1 and TRBJ1-2, with D unclear. Germline values: CDR1 SGHAT, CDR2 FQDESV (reference sequence). CDR3 length equals 16 residues. Trimming removed 4 bases from V and 1 base from J, with 16 bases in between. The CDR3 is CASSSGPSLLNYGYTF. CDR3 bases: TGTGCCAGCAGCTCAGGACCCTCTCTACTTAACTATGGCTACACCTTC.

This clonotype was found a few times. An end of the junction does not agree with germline; a read error may underlie this. V usage is TRBV11-1 and J usage is TRBJ2-1; the match to TRBD1 covers 10 bases. The V gene's germline CDR1 is SGHAT and CDR2 FQDESV (reference sequence). The CDR3 extends over 14 amino acids. The CDR3 DNA is TGTGCCAGCAGCCGGGACAGGGGTCACAATGAGCAGCTCTTC. Translation gives CASSRDRGHNEQLF.

The chain links TRBV7-2 to TRBJ2-7, with 8 nucleotides matching TRBD1. V lost 1 base to trimming and J lost 7 bases; unmatched junction nucleotides: 9. Germline V gene data show CDR1 as SGHTA and CDR2 as FQGNSA. The CDR3 is 15 residues long. DNA of the CDR3: TGTGCCAGCAGCTTAGTACCAGGGGGCCTAGGGGAGCAGTACTTC. Its protein is CASSLVPGGLGEQYF. The variable domain in full, completed from reference TRBV7-2 and TRBJ2-7, reads GAGVSQSPSNKVTEKGKDVELRCDPISGHTALYWYRQSLGQGLEFLIYFQGNSAPDKSGLPSDRFSAERTGGSVSTLTIQRTQQEDSAVYLCASSLVPGGLGEQYFGPGTRLTVT.

This clonotype was seen ten or more times. The chain combines TRBV20-1 with TRBJ1-1; no definite D call. Trimming removed 5 bases from V and 6 bases from J, with 19 bases in between. CDR1 and CDR2 from the germline V gene are DFQATT and SNEGSKA (reference sequence). This CDR3 is 14 amino acids long. The DNA for the CDR3 is TGCAGTGCTCCTCGGACCTCCCTTCTGGCTGAAGCTTTCTTT. Protein sequence: CSAPRTSLLAEAFF.

For this clonotype: A much larger clone differs by one base, so this may be a read error. The CDR3 sequence is CASSSPTTGTETQHF. The DNA for the CDR3 is TGTGCCAGCAGCTCCCCTACTACAGGGACCGAGACCCAGCACTTC. The chain has TRBV5-6 and TRBJ2-5; weak D call: TRBD1 (6 bases). The CDR3 covers 15 residues. CDR1 is SGHDT and CDR2 is YYEEEE in the germline V gene.

This clonotype has a handful of counts. V gene TRBV6-2 or TRBV6-3 combines with J gene TRBJ2-1; TRBD1 is a possible D gene (6 bases). The CDR3 is 18 amino acids. Germline loops: CDR1 MNHEY, CDR2 SVGEGT. Trimming left V 2 bases short and J 10 bases short, with 27 bases between. CDR3 sequence reads: CASSYLVPDRWLSGEQFF. Written as DNA, the CDR3 is TGTGCCAGCAGTTACCTGGTCCCTGACAGGTGGTTGAGCGGAGAGCAGTTCTTC.

The V and J genes are TRBV9 and TRBJ2-5; D is uncertain. Trimming took off 3 bases at V and 0 bases at J, with 6 bases between the two ends. This CDR3 is built from 13 residues. Per the germline V gene, CDR1 is SGDLS and CDR2 is YYNGEE. The CDR3 sequence: CASSGRYQETQYF. Here the CDR3 DNA reads TGTGCCAGCAGCGGGCGGTACCAAGAGACCCAGTACTTC. The whole variable domain, filled in from reference TRBV9 and TRBJ2-5, reads DSGVTQTPKHLITATGQRVTLRCSPRSGDLSVYWYQQSLDQGLQFLIQYYNGEERAKGNILERFSAQQFPDLHSELNLSSLELGDSALYFCASSGRYQETQYFGPGTRLLVL.